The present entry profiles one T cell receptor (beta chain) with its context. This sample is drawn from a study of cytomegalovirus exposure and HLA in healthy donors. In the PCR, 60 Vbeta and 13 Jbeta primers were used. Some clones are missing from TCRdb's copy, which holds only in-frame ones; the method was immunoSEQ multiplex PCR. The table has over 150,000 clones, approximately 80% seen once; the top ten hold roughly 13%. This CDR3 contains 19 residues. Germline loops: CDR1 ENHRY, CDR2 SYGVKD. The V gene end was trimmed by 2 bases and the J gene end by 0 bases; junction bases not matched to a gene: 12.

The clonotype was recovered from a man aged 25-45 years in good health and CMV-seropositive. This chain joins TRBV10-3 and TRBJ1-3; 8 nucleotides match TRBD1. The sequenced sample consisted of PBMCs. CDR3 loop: CAISETMTGALSSGNTIYF. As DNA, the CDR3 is TGTGCCATCAGTGAGACTATGACAGGGGCACTTTCCTCTGGAAACACCATATATTTT.